This TCR beta chain was found in a study of blood T cell repertoires in COVID-19. Study background: Acute and convalescent COVID-19 samples came from the United States, Italy and Spain. In each case, the material was cDNA or gDNA derived from T cells, B-cell-depleted T cells, or PBMCs.

Patients in Seattle were enrolled during active infection, then followed longitudinally. The CDR3 sequence is 13 residues long. Germline assignment: CDR1 SQVTM and CDR2 ANQGSEA. The ends were cut back, 4 bases at V and 4 bases at J, with 12 bases in the middle. The method was immunoSEQ multiplex PCR; TCRdb's version includes in-frame clones alone and lacks a portion of them. There are over 200,000 clones in the sample; more than 85% occur only once, and approximately 2.6% lies in the top ten. This chain connects TRBV29-1 to TRBJ2-3; D unresolved. Sequencing was performed on peripheral blood. This receptor was identified in a person aged 18 to 30 with COVID-19, enrolled during active disease. For the CDR3, the DNA is TGCAGCGTTGGCCCTTCTTCGGCAGATACGCAGTATTTT. Protein: CSVGPSSADTQYF.